These 23 T cell receptor beta chains were sequenced from one sample in a study of regulatory T cells in long-lasting Graves disease. Time point specified: newly diagnosed GD, antithyroid drugs for less than 3 months. From RNA extracted from PBMCs, the TCR library was made. Investigators prepared the TCR beta libraries by applying iRepertoire HTBI primers and Arm-PCR of CDR3 regions. One entry per CDR3 protein results from TCRdb running MiXCR on the multiplex PCR reads. The profile shows 350,000 to 550,000 distinct CDR3 sequences, 15% of them singletons. Separately, the same data were catalogued under a study of T cells in Graves' hyperthyroidism and ophthalmopathy.

This specimen was peripheral blood mononuclear cells (PBMCs), taken at new diagnosis, from a patient treated with antithyroid drugs. The receptors come from a woman in her twenties or thirties with Graves disease.

This clonotype was detected many times. V gene TRBV28 combines with J gene TRBJ1-2; possible D gene TRBD1, 5 bases. CDR3 length equals 10 residues. Germline V lookup: CDR1 MDHEN, CDR2 SYDVKM. V dropped 10 bases and J dropped 8 bases, with 11 bases sitting between them. The CDR3 spells CATGARGYTF. The CDR3 DNA reads as TGTGCCACCGGGGCGCGGGGCTACACCTTC.

This clonotype was counted many times. The chain joins TRBV7-8 to TRBJ1-5; no clear D. Per germline, CDR1 SGHVS and CDR2 FQNEAQ. Trimming shortened V by 5 bases and J by 9 bases, and 35 bases separated the two germline ends. The CDR3 is made up of 20 amino acids. CDR3 sequence: CASSKTIRGSQPGSFRPQHF. CDR3 DNA sequence: TGTGCCAGCAGCAAAACGATTAGAGGTTCTCAGCCCGGGTCGTTCAGGCCCCAGCATTTT.

This clonotype was recorded many times. The chain joins TRBV27 to TRBJ1-5; D gene ambiguous. Trimming cost V 4 bases and J 0 bases, with 13 bases left between them. Germline values: CDR1 MNHEY, CDR2 SMNVEV (reference sequence). CDR3 length: 16 residues. CDR3 bases: TGTGCCAGCAGTTCCTCCGTAGGAGTTAGCAATCAGCCCCAGCATTTT. It yields the protein CASSSSVGVSNQPQHF.

This clonotype was counted ten times or more. The chain has TRBV3-1 and TRBJ2-7, with D possibly being TRBD1 or TRBD2 (5 bases each). Trimming cost V 1 base and J 5 bases, with 9 bases left between them. CDR3 length equals 13 residues. Germline V gene sequence: CDR1 LGHDT, CDR2 YNNKEL (reference sequence). CDR3 in amino acids: CASSQAGPDEQYF. The CDR3 DNA reads as TGTGCCAGCAGCCAAGCGGGACCCGACGAGCAGTACTTC.

This clonotype appeared many times. The gene calls are TRBV20-1 and TRBJ2-7; 9 bases map to TRBD1. After removal of 4 bases from V and 5 bases from J, the junction contained 9 bases not matched to a gene. The CDR3 contains 14 residues. Germline V gives CDR1 DFQATT, CDR2 SNEGSKA (reference sequence). The CDR3 bases are TGCAGTGCTACTACCGGGACAGGGATGGACGAGCAGTACTTC. Amino acid sequence: CSATTGTGMDEQYF.

There are many counts of this clonotype. V is TRBV3-1 and J is TRBJ2-7, with 7 bases aligning to TRBD2. The trim removed 2 bases at V and 4 bases at J, leaving 5 bases unmatched. The CDR3 covers 14 residues. Germline CDR1 is LGHDT and CDR2 is YNNKEL (reference sequence). CDR3 coding DNA: TGTGCCAGCAGCCAACATCCGGGGGGATACGAGCAGTACTTC. It codes for CASSQHPGGYEQYF.

The chain uses TRBV28 and TRBJ2-1, with 10 bases identical to TRBD1. Germline CDR1 is MDHEN and CDR2 is SYDVKM. The CDR3 totals 16 residues. Trimming cost V 5 bases and J 11 bases; bases outside gene matches: 15. DNA of the CDR3: TGTGCCAGCAGTCCCACGGCCCGGGACAGGGGCATTAAGCAGTTCTTC. It is translated as CASSPTARDRGIKQFF. The whole variable domain, remainder taken from reference TRBV28 and TRBJ2-1, is DVKVTQSSRYLVKRTGEKVFLECVQDMDHENMFWYRQDPGLGLRLIYFSYDVKMKEKGDIPEGYSVSREKKERFSLILESASTNQTSMYLCASSPTARDRGIKQFFGPGTRLTVL.

This clonotype occurred a few times. This chain uses TRBV7-2 with TRBJ2-5; D gene ambiguous. This CDR3 is built from 15 residues. V was pared by 3 bases and J by 1 base, with 12 bases between. Germline V gene lookup returns CDR1 SGHTA and CDR2 FQGNSA. CDR3 nucleotide sequence: TGTGCCAGCAGCTTTACGCCGGACGCCCAAGAGACCCAGTACTTC. It translates to CASSFTPDAQETQYF.

There are many counts of this clonotype. The chain has TRBV7-3 and TRBJ2-5, with D uncertain. V shed 5 bases and J shed 1 base, with 14 bases lying between them. The CDR3 runs to 15 residues. Germline CDR1 is SGHTA and CDR2 is FQGTGA. CDR3 loop: CASSPSLNPQETQYF. In nucleotides, the CDR3 is TGTGCCAGCAGCCCTAGTCTCAACCCCCAAGAGACCCAGTACTTC.

A few counts support this clonotype. The chain is built from TRBV6-1 and TRBJ2-3; TRBD2 aligns across 10 bases. The J call may be mistaken, given a closer DNA end match to TRBJ2-5. The length of the CDR3 is 15 residues. Germline values: CDR1 MNHNS, CDR2 SASEGT. In nucleotides, the CDR3 is TGTGCCAGCAGTGAACTTAGCGGGAGGCCACCGACCCAGTACTTC. Protein: CASSELSGRPPTQYF.

The chain couples TRBV20-1 to TRBJ1-1, with D unclear. This CDR3 is built from 13 residues. The germline gives CDR1 DFQATT, CDR2 SNEGSKA (reference sequence). The CDR3 region has the DNA TGCCGCCCGCTGAGGGCGGAGGGCACTGAAGCTTTCTTT. As protein: CRPLRAEGTEAFF.

As to this clonotype: A read error may be the cause here, since a much bigger clone is one base away. V is TRBV30 and J is TRBJ1-5; possible D gene TRBD1, 5 bases. This CDR3 contains 13 residues. CDR1 GTSNPN and CDR2 SVGIG come from the germline V gene (reference sequence). The germline V and J ends were trimmed by 1 base and 6 bases, with 10 bases remaining between them. This chain's CDR3 is CAWSDQGCQPQHF. CDR3 bases: TGTGCCTGGAGTGACCAGGGATGTCAGCCCCAGCATTTT.

The J gene is TRBJ1-5, the V gene TRBV7-6, with a weak D call TRBD1 (6 bases). This CDR3 is 17 amino acids long. The germline gives CDR1 SGHVS, CDR2 FNYEAQ. V lost 1 base and J 2 bases, leaving 15 bases between the germline ends. The CDR3 DNA follows: TGTGCCAGCAGCTTAGGTACAGGGTACAATGGCAATCAGCCCCAGCATTTT. It is translated as CASSLGTGYNGNQPQHF. The full variable domain, with the rest looked up from reference TRBV7-6 and TRBJ1-5, is GAGVSQSPRYKVTKRGQDVALRCDPISGHVSLYWYRQALGQGPEFLTYFNYEAQQDKSGLPNDRFSAERPEGSISTLTIQRTEQRDSAMYRCASSLGTGYNGNQPQHFGDGTRLSIL.

This clonotype was counted at least ten times. J is TRBJ2-7 and V is TRBV28; D is undetermined. CDR3 size: 11 residues. From germline, CDR1 is MDHEN and CDR2 SYDVKM. With 6 bases removed from V and 5 bases from J, the gap between germline ends came to 8 bases. This chain's CDR3 is CASRWYNEQYF. CDR3 in DNA: TGTGCCAGCAGGTGGTACAACGAGCAGTACTTC.

This clonotype appeared a few times. The chain is built from TRBV6-2 or TRBV6-3 and TRBJ2-2; the match to TRBD2 covers 9 bases. Trimming at V came to 4 bases and at J to 4 bases, leaving 7 bases not matched to a gene. The V gene's germline CDR1 is MNHEY and CDR2 SVGEGT. CDR3 length equals 16 residues. The CDR3 nucleotides read TGTGCCAGCAGTTTCCAGCGGGAGGTGGGCACCGGGGAGCTGTTTTTT. Encoded protein: CASSFQREVGTGELFF.

J is TRBJ1-3 and V is TRBV14, with D perhaps matching TRBD1 (5 bases). The CDR3 runs 16 residues. Germline V CDR1 and CDR2: SGHDN, FVKESK. Trimming left V 4 bases short and J 4 bases short, with 17 bases between. CDR3 nucleotide sequence: TGTGCCAGCAGCCTCCCGGGGCGGGGTGGAGGAAACACCATATATTTT. This codes for CASSLPGRGGGNTIYF.

This clonotype was seen repeatedly, ten times or more. The V and J genes are TRBV30 and TRBJ1-5, with 8 bases lining up with TRBD1. With V trimmed by 2 bases and J by 3 bases, 3 bases remained unmatched. Germline loops: CDR1 GTSNPN, CDR2 SVGIG (reference sequence). The CDR3 runs to 14 residues. The CDR3 reads CAWSTGGYNQPQHF. The CDR3 DNA follows: TGTGCCTGGAGTACAGGGGGATACAATCAGCCCCAGCATTTT.

This clonotype showed up just a few times. The V gene is TRBV19, the J gene TRBJ2-7; 7 bases agree with TRBD2. Trimming at V came to 3 bases and at J to 5 bases, leaving 4 bases not matched to a gene. The germline V gene encodes CDR1 LNHDA and CDR2 SQIVND (reference sequence). CDR3 length equals 13 residues. CDR3 residues: CASSIGEGDEQYF. Written as DNA, the CDR3 is TGTGCCAGTAGTATCGGGGAGGGAGACGAGCAGTACTTC.

This clonotype came up many times. The V call is TRBV19, the J call TRBJ2-1; 9 bases are a match to TRBD2. V lost 7 bases, J lost 7 bases, and 11 bases stayed unmatched. The germline V gene encodes CDR1 LNHDA and CDR2 SQIVND (reference sequence). The CDR3 runs 15 residues. CDR3 sequence: CASTDGASGENEQFF. The CDR3 DNA sequence: TGTGCCAGTACCGATGGGGCTAGCGGGGAGAATGAGCAGTTCTTC.

The V gene is TRBV7-9, the J gene TRBJ1-4; no clear D. This CDR3 has 14 amino acids. The germline V gene encodes CDR1 SEHNR and CDR2 FQNEAQ (reference sequence). Trimming removed 5 bases from V and 7 bases from J, with 14 bases in between. The CDR3 region is CASSPREVGEKLFF. CDR3 bases: TGTGCCAGCAGCCCCCGGGAGGTCGGTGAAAAACTGTTTTTT.

This clonotype was observed at least ten times. This chain joins TRBV6-5 and TRBJ2-7; 12 positions match TRBD2. The ends lost 1 base at V and 4 bases at J; junction bases unmatched: 8. Germline V lookup: CDR1 MNHEY, CDR2 SVGAGI. The CDR3 contains 17 residues. The CDR3: CASSYYTSGRTRYEQYF. CDR3 in DNA: TGTGCCAGCAGTTACTATACTAGCGGGAGGACTCGGTACGAGCAGTACTTC.

A few counts support this clonotype. The chain couples TRBV5-6 to TRBJ1-1; D not certain. CDR3 length: 12 residues. V was pared by 5 bases and J by 10 bases, with 15 bases between. Per germline, CDR1 SGHDT and CDR2 YYEEEE. The CDR3 DNA sequence: TGTGCCAGCAGTCTGCGACGTGGTGCAGCTTTCTTT. Translation: CASSLRRGAAFF.

This clonotype was picked up many times. The V gene is TRBV28, the J gene TRBJ2-3; 9 positions match TRBD1. CDR1 MDHEN and CDR2 SYDVKM come from the germline V gene. The CDR3 extends over 15 amino acids. V was pared by 7 bases and J by 0 bases, with 5 bases of the junction left unmatched. CDR3 sequence (DNA): TGTGCCAGCACCTACAGGGGGCGGAGCACAGATACGCAGTATTTT. Its translation: CASTYRGRSTDTQYF.